Below, 8 T cell receptor beta chains from the same sample are listed, as sequenced in a study of T cell responses to AZD1222 COVID-19 vaccine. Sequenced by immunoSEQ multiplex PCR; TCRdb stores in-frame clones only, minus some. The data show 110,000 or so clones, 70% to 90% seen once. This sample comprised peripheral blood, obtained on day 0 of AZD1222 vaccination. These receptor sequences come from an adult in good health.

The V and J genes are TRBV6-2 or TRBV6-3 and TRBJ2-1; 7 bases fit TRBD2. The CDR3 runs to 14 residues. CDR1 MNHEY and CDR2 SVGEGT come from the germline V gene. With 5 bases clipped from V and 8 bases from J, the junction kept 9 bases outside the gene matches. The CDR3 loop is CASSGRLASDEQFF. CDR3 DNA: TGTGCCAGCAGTGGGCGACTAGCATCCGATGAGCAGTTCTTC.

V usage is TRBV11-2 and J usage is TRBJ1-5; 9 positions agree with TRBD1. This CDR3 is built from 15 residues. Germline V lookup: CDR1 SGHAT, CDR2 FQNNGV. The V and J ends lost 5 bases and 4 bases, in that order; junction bases with no gene match: 6. The CDR3 region has the DNA TGTGCCAGCAGCCCGGACAGGGGTACTAATCAGCCCCAGCATTTT. It specifies CASSPDRGTNQPQHF.

CDR3 nucleotides: TGTGCCAGCAGCAACCAGGGAGCCGAGCAGTACTTC. Protein: CASSNQGAEQYF. The rearrangement uses TRBV28 and TRBJ2-7; tentatively, D is TRBD1 or TRBD2 (5 bases each). This CDR3 contains 12 residues. From germline, CDR1 is MDHEN and CDR2 SYDVKM. Trimming left V 6 bases short and J 6 bases short, with 12 bases between.

This clone showed up just a few times. V is TRBV15 and J is TRBJ2-7; possibly TRBD1 for D (6 bases). V lost 0 bases and J lost 6, with 9 bases in between. The CDR3 covers 13 residues. The germline V gene has CDR1 LNHNV and CDR2 YYDKDF (reference sequence). The CDR3 is CATSRDRGGEQYF. CDR3 DNA sequence: TGTGCCACCAGCAGAGACAGGGGTGGCGAGCAGTACTTC.

The CDR3 spells CASSRREREITDTQYF. The DNA of the CDR3 is TGTGCCAGCAGTAGGCGGGAGCGGGAGATCACAGATACGCAGTATTTT. The V call is TRBV6-2 or TRBV6-3, the J call TRBJ2-3, with 8 bases matching TRBD2. CDR1 is MNHEY, CDR2 SVGEGT, per germline. The V segment lost 5 bases and the J segment 2 bases; nucleotides outside the gene matches: 9. This CDR3 region has 16 residues.

The chain links TRBV6-1 to TRBJ2-7, with 8 bases lining up with TRBD2. This CDR3 comprises 16 residues. Germline loops: CDR1 MNHNS, CDR2 SASEGT. J gave up 5 bases and V 3 bases, and 12 bases lay outside the gene matches. CDR3 DNA sequence: TGTGCCAGCAGTGACTGGGTTACAGCGGGAGCCCACGAGCAGTACTTC. Its protein is CASSDWVTAGAHEQYF.

This sequence joins TRBV11-2 and TRBJ2-3; 13 positions agree with TRBD2. CDR3 length: 17 residues. Germline V gene lookup returns CDR1 SGHAT and CDR2 FQNNGV. J gave up 5 bases and V 2 bases, and 7 bases lay outside the gene matches. CDR3 bases: TGTGCCAGCAGCTTATCCGGACTAGCGGGAGTTCTAGATACGCAGTATTTT. Its protein is CASSLSGLAGVLDTQYF.

This sequence joins TRBV11-2 and TRBJ2-1, with D possibly being TRBD1 or TRBD2 (5 bases each). The CDR3 length is 13 residues. Trimming pared 5 bases from V and 9 bases from J, leaving 14 bases between. Germline CDR1 reads SGHAT; CDR2 reads FQNNGV. The CDR3 here is CASSPGRAGEQFF. In DNA form, the CDR3 reads TGTGCCAGCAGCCCAGGGCGGGCCGGTGAGCAGTTCTTC.